This is a list of T cell receptor beta chains from one sample in a study of T cells in localized non-small cell lung cancer. Clones were read by immunoSEQ multiplex PCR, and TCRdb kept only the in-frame ones, dropping some. The repertoire holds some 15,000 clones, 85% to 90% seen once, with 20% to 25% in the top ten. The sequencing used peripheral blood, collected before any cancer treatment. The receptors derive from an older female donor with stage I squamous cell lung carcinoma. CDR3s include the opening cysteine and the closing phenylalanine or tryptophan. Where a row states a size, it is once, few, many or the class of an expanded clone; other rows omit it.

size	V	J	CDR3
few	TRBV2	TRBJ2-5	CASSEDSQETQYF
-	TRBV12-5	TRBJ1-1	CASGLVPGPHSSGEAFF
-	TRBV28	TRBJ2-1	CASSLAGGPLNEQFF
-	TRBV14	TRBJ2-3	CASSQVTSTDTQYF
-	TRBV7-3	TRBJ2-1	CASSPRDRGSYNEQFF
-	TRBV7-9	TRBJ2-3	CASSRTLRQRTDTQYF
-	TRBV2	TRBJ2-7	CATQSGRNYEQYF
-	TRBV7-8	TRBJ2-7	CASSPEGRYEQYF
-	TRBV11-3	TRBJ2-5	CASSLRAGQETQYF
-	TRBV28	TRBJ2-7	CASKPSGPPYEQYF
-	TRBV20-1	TRBJ1-1	CSAPKDTEAFF
-	TRBV4-2	TRBJ2-1	CASSQVYRGIHNEQFF
-	TRBV29-1	TRBJ1-1	CSVPPRGGGSGTEAFF
-	TRBV19	TRBJ1-2	CATSGRQIGDYGYTF
once	TRBV7-9	TRBJ2-3	CASSLAGTGVTDTQYF
-	TRBV5-1	TRBJ2-3	CASNGGGAADTQYF
-	TRBV11-2	TRBJ1-6	CASSLMGQDRGFRPLHF
-	TRBV7-9	TRBJ2-1	CASSFSGGWNNEQFF
once	TRBV7-6	TRBJ1-6	CASGQGGSSPLHF
-	TRBV5-1	TRBJ2-5	CASSLQGHTEETQYF
-	TRBV5-4	TRBJ2-1	CASSSEPTSSYNEQFF
-	TRBV6-4	TRBJ2-5	CASSEGTGGETQYF
-	TRBV19	TRBJ1-2	CAGWGRSTGRFYGYTF
-	TRBV19	TRBJ1-6	CASSRDSENNSPLHF
-	TRBV7-2	TRBJ1-2	CASSLGQGRGYTF
-	TRBV6-1	TRBJ2-1	CASNRAGDLADEQFF
once	TRBV4-1	TRBJ2-5	CASSQAIQETQYF
-	TRBV9	TRBJ2-5	CASSAGTAKETQYF
once	TRBV4-3	TRBJ2-7	CASSLSVLNSYEQYF
-	TRBV13	TRBJ2-7	CASSHRGPYEQYF
-	TRBV14	TRBJ1-6	CASSQDRGSYNSPLHF
-	TRBV6-1	TRBJ2-3	CASRQAGIPNTQYF
once	TRBV30	TRBJ1-3	CAWRTRTVPGNTIYF
-	TRBV19	TRBJ1-1	CAASPGVKAFF
-	TRBV7-2	TRBJ2-1	CASSLAASTYNEQFF
-	TRBV4-1	TRBJ2-3	CASSQELSALEGRSTDTQYF
-	TRBV6-4	TRBJ1-2	CAIQGTSNYGYTF
-	TRBV6-5	TRBJ1-5	CASSGRGNQPQHF
-	TRBV10-1	TRBJ2-7	CASSAGTSGGAYEQYF
-	TRBV19	TRBJ1-3	CASSTALRGNTIYF
-	TRBV29-1	TRBJ1-1	CSALTGSNTEAFF
-	TRBV5-5	TRBJ1-2	CASSVDQGTYGYTF
-	TRBV10-2	TRBJ2-7	CASSEFSGSNEQYF
-	TRBV9	TRBJ2-7	CASSVGSDASSYEQYF
-	TRBV5-1	TRBJ2-6	CASSLTSGSGANVLTF
-	TRBV2	TRBJ2-5	CASRMTAEQETQYF
-	TRBV7-3	TRBJ1-1	CASSSSVNTEAFF
-	TRBV5-1	TRBJ1-4	CASSLRGLNEKLFF
-	TRBV7-9	TRBJ2-1	CASSLAQLGGEQFF
-	TRBV28	TRBJ2-3	CASSLIGNTDTQYF
once	TRBV28	TRBJ2-2	CASSLSGLGKDTGELFF
-	TRBV5-1	TRBJ2-7	CASSLQGQGEQYF
-	TRBV28	TRBJ2-7	CASSQLDEDYEQYF
-	TRBV28	TRBJ1-5	CASSFNDYSNQPQHF
-	TRBV7-9	TRBJ1-1	CASSPGTGGLNTEAFF
-	TRBV9	TRBJ2-1	CASSPPGPPLYNEQFF
-	TRBV7-9	TRBJ2-1	CASSLTSGYNEQFF